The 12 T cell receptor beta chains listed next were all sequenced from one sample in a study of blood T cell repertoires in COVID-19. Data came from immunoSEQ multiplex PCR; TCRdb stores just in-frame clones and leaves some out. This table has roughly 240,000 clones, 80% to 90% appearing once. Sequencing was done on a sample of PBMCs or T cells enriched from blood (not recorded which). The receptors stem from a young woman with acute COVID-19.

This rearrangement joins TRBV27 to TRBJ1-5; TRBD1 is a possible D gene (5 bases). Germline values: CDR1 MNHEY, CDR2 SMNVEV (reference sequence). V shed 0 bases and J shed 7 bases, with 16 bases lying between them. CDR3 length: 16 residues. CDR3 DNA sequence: TGTGCCAGCAGTTTATCCCCCAGGGAAAAAGGGCAGCCCCAGCATTTT. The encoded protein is CASSLSPREKGQPQHF.

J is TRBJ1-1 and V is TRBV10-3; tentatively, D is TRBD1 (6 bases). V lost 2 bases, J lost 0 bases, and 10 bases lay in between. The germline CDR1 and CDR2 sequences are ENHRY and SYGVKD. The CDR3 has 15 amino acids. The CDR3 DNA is TGTGCCATCAGTGAGGCGGGGGCTCTGAACACTGAAGCTTTCTTT. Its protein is CAISEAGALNTEAFF.

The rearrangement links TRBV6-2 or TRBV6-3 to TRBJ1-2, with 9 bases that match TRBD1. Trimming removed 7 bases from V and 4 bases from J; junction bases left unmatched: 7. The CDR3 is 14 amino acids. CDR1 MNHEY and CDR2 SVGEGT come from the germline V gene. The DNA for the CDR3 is TGTGCCAGCAACCCGGGACAGGGCAGCTATGGCTACACCTTC. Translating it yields CASNPGQGSYGYTF.

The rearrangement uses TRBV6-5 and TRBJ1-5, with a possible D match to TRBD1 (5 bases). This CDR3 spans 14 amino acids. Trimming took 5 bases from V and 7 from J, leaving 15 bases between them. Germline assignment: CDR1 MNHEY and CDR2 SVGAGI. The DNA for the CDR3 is TGTGCCAGCAGTCCTGGGAGGGGAAACCAGCCCCAGCATTTT. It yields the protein CASSPGRGNQPQHF.

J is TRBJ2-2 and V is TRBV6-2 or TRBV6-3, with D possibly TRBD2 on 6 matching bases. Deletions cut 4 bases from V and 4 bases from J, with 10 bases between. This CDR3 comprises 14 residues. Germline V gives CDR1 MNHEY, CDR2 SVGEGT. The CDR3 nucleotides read TGTGCCAGCAGTTCCGGGGGAGGCACCGGGGAGCTGTTTTTT. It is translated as CASSSGGGTGELFF.

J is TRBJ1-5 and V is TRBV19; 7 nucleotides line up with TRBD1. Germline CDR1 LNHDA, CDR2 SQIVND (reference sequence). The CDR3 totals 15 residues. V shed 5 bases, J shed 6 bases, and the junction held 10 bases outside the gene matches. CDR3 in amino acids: CASSAAGTETQPQHF. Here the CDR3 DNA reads TGTGCCAGTAGTGCCGCCGGGACAGAAACTCAGCCCCAGCATTTT.

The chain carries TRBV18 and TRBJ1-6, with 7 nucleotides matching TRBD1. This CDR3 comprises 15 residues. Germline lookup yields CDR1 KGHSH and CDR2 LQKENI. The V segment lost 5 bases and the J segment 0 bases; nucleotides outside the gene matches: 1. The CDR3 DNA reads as TGTGCCAGCTCAAGGGACAGCTCCTATAATTCACCCCTCCACTTT. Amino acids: CASSRDSSYNSPLHF.

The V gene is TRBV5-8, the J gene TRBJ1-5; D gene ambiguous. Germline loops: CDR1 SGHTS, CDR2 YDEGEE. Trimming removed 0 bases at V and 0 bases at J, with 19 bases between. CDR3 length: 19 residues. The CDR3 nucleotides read TGTGCCAGCAGCTTGGGCAGTGGGCAGAGTGTACTTAGCAATCAGCCCCAGCATTTT. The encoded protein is CASSLGSGQSVLSNQPQHF.

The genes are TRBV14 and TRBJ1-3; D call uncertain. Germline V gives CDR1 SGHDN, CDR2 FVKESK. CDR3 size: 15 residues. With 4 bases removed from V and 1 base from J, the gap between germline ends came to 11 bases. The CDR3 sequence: CASSPLGVSGNTIYF. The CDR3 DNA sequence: TGTGCCAGCAGCCCCCTGGGAGTTTCTGGAAACACCATATATTTT.

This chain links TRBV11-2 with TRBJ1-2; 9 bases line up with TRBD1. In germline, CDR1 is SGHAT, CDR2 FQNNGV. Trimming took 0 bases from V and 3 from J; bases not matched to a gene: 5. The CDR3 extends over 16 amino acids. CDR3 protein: CASSLESTGGDYGYTF. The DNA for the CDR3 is TGTGCCAGCAGCTTAGAATCGACAGGGGGTGACTATGGCTACACCTTC.

CDR3 residues: CASSSHTAGTGELFF. CDR3 bases: TGCGCCAGCAGCTCCCATACGGCCGGGACCGGGGAGCTGTTTTTT. This sequence joins TRBV5-1 and TRBJ2-2; D unresolved. This CDR3 region has 15 residues. In germline, CDR1 is SGHRS, CDR2 YFSETQ. V lost 3 bases, J lost 5 bases, and 14 bases lay in between. The variable domain in full, completed from reference TRBV5-1 and TRBJ2-2, reads KAGVTQTPRYLIKTRGQQVTLSCSPISGHRSVSWYQQTPGQGLQFLFEYFSETQRNKGNFPGRFSGRQFSNSRSEMNVSTLELGDSALYLCASSSHTAGTGELFFGEGSRLTVL.

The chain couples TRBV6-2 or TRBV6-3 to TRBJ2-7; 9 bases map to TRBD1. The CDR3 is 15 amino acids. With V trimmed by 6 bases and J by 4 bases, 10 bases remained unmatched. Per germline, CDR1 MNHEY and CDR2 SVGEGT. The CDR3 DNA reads TGTGCCAGCAGCCAACCGGGACAGGGCCTATACGAGCAGTACTTC. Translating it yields CASSQPGQGLYEQYF.